This entry lists 13 T cell receptor beta chains sequenced from one sample in a study of OX40 agonist ivuxolimab in advanced cancers. Sequencing was performed with immunoSEQ multiplex PCR; in TCRdb, only in-frame clones are kept and a portion is missing. The sample yields over 85,000 clones, roughly nine tenths seen once. Here the sequenced sample was CD4+ or CD8+ T cells sorted from blood, taken in a trial of the OX40 agonist ivuxolimab. These receptors came from an adult with an advanced solid tumor such as melanoma, head and neck, liver or kidney cancer.

The rearrangement uses TRBV30 and TRBJ2-1, with no clear D. Germline loops: CDR1 GTSNPN, CDR2 SVGIG (reference sequence). This CDR3 comprises 11 residues. V lost 0 bases and J 8 bases, leaving 5 bases between the germline ends. The chain's CDR3 is CAWSVGHEQFF. The CDR3, as DNA: TGTGCCTGGAGTGTAGGACATGAGCAGTTCTTC.

This clone was seen a single time. The chain has TRBV6-1 and TRBJ1-2, with 7 bases fitting TRBD1. The CDR3 sequence is 13 residues long. V shed 5 bases, J shed 4 bases, and the junction held 4 bases outside the gene matches. Germline assignment: CDR1 MNHNS and CDR2 SASEGT. The CDR3 sequence: CASSRGQIYGYTF. Here the CDR3 DNA reads TGTGCCAGCAGTCGGGGACAGATCTATGGCTACACCTTC.

This CDR3 is CASSGTGGKLNGYTF. The CDR3 nucleotides are TGTGCCAGCAGTGGAACAGGGGGTAAATTGAATGGCTACACCTTC. V and J are TRBV2 and TRBJ1-2, with TRBD1 matching 8 bases. CDR3 length equals 15 residues. Germline-derived CDR1 and CDR2 are SNHLY and FYNNEI. V dropped 4 bases and J dropped 6; count of bases not matched to a gene: 10. The full variable domain, with the rest looked up from reference TRBV2 and TRBJ1-2, is EPEVTQTPSHQVTQMGQEVILRCVPISNHLYFYWYRQILGQKVEFLVSFYNNEISEKSEIFDDQFSVERPDGSNFTLKIRSTKLEDSAMYFCASSGTGGKLNGYTFGSGTRLTVV.

This chain joins TRBV4-2 and TRBJ2-5; 12 bases match TRBD2. Germline loops: CDR1 LGHNA, CDR2 YNFKEQ. The CDR3 consists of 16 residues. The J segment lost 4 bases and the V segment lost 0 bases, leaving 3 bases of the junction unmatched. The chain's CDR3 is CASSQDQLAGGETQYF. As DNA, the CDR3 is TGTGCCAGCAGCCAAGATCAACTAGCGGGAGGAGAGACCCAGTACTTC.

The chain recombines TRBV6-6 with TRBJ2-3; no clear D gene. Germline CDR1 is MNHNY and CDR2 is SVGAGI (reference sequence). The ends were cut back, 2 bases at V and 11 bases at J, with 8 bases in the middle. The CDR3 is 11 residues long. For the CDR3, the DNA is TGTGCCAGCAGTTACAAGGTATTGCAGTATTTT. The encoded protein is CASSYKVLQYF.

The J gene is TRBJ1-2, the V gene TRBV28; 8 bases match TRBD1. The V and J ends lost 6 bases and 4 bases, in that order; junction bases with no gene match: 10. Germline V gene lookup returns CDR1 MDHEN and CDR2 SYDVKM. The CDR3 has 15 amino acids. The CDR3 nucleotides read TGTGCCAGCAGCCGGGATCAGGGGGCCTCCTATGGCTACACCTTC. Its translation: CASSRDQGASYGYTF.

The chain joins TRBV5-1 to TRBJ2-1; D possibly uses TRBD1 or TRBD2 (5 bases each). CDR1 SGHRS and CDR2 YFSETQ come from the germline V gene. The germline V and J ends were trimmed by 1 base and 4 bases, with 15 bases remaining between them. The CDR3 consists of 16 residues. The CDR3 nucleotides read TGCGCCAGCAGCTTGTATGGGGGTTTAGGTTACAATGAGCAGTTCTTC. Amino acid sequence: CASSLYGGLGYNEQFF.

This clone occurred once. This chain uses TRBV19 with TRBJ2-1; no reliable D call. Germline CDR1 LNHDA, CDR2 SQIVND (reference sequence). The CDR3 totals 12 residues. Trimming removed 2 bases from V and 6 bases from J, with 5 bases in between. The DNA of the CDR3 is TGTGCCAGTAGTATACGGGTCAATGAGCAGTTCTTC. Amino acids: CASSIRVNEQFF.

The J gene is TRBJ1-1, the V gene TRBV11-1; TRBD1 aligns across 9 bases. The ends lost 5 bases at V and 7 bases at J; junction bases unmatched: 8. The CDR3 is made up of 14 amino acids. Germline loops: CDR1 SGHAT, CDR2 FQDESV (reference sequence). The CDR3 bases are TGTGCCAGCAGCCAAGCGGGACAGGGCCTTGAAGCTTTCTTT. This translates into CASSQAGQGLEAFF.

The J gene is TRBJ2-7, the V gene TRBV19, with D possibly matching TRBD1 (5 bases). This CDR3 is built from 15 residues. The germline V and J ends were trimmed by 5 bases and 3 bases, with 17 bases remaining between them. In germline, CDR1 is LNHDA, CDR2 SQIVND (reference sequence). The CDR3 region is CASSQGVGPFYEQYF. CDR3 DNA: TGTGCCAGTAGTCAAGGGGTCGGGCCTTTCTACGAGCAGTACTTC. Full variable domain (missing parts from reference TRBV19 and TRBJ2-7): DGGITQSPKYLFRKEGQNVTLSCEQNLNHDAMYWYRQDPGQGLRLIYYSQIVNDFQKGDIAEGYSVSREKKESFPLTVTSAQKNPTAFYLCASSQGVGPFYEQYFGPGTRLTVT.

The chain combines TRBV4-3 with TRBJ2-1; 9 positions match TRBD2. J was trimmed by 1 base and V by 1 base; bases with no gene match: 5. Germline V CDR1 and CDR2: LGHNA, YSLEER. The CDR3 sequence is 17 residues long. CDR3 coding DNA: TGCGCCAGCAGCCAAGCGACTAGCGGAATGTCCTACAATGAGCAGTTCTTC. This translates into CASSQATSGMSYNEQFF.

The chain uses TRBV6-5 and TRBJ2-7, with D possibly being TRBD2 (6 bases). The length of the CDR3 is 13 residues. Germline V gene data show CDR1 as MNHEY and CDR2 as SVGAGI. V lost 5 bases, J lost 2 bases, and 10 bases lay in between. Written as DNA, the CDR3 is TGTGCCAGCAGTAGCGGGTTTCCCTACGAGCAGTACTTC. The encoded protein is CASSSGFPYEQYF.

This chain joins TRBV2 and TRBJ2-3; a weak D match, TRBD2 (5 bases). Trimming took 3 bases from V and 4 from J, leaving 29 bases between them. The CDR3 spans 20 residues. In germline, CDR1 is SNHLY, CDR2 FYNNEI. CDR3 protein: CASSDLRKGDIRGFADTQYF. As DNA, the CDR3 is TGTGCCAGCAGTGATTTAAGAAAGGGAGATATCCGTGGTTTCGCAGATACGCAGTATTTT. The variable domain in full, completed from reference TRBV2 and TRBJ2-3, reads EPEVTQTPSHQVTQMGQEVILRCVPISNHLYFYWYRQILGQKVEFLVSFYNNEISEKSEIFDDQFSVERPDGSNFTLKIRSTKLEDSAMYFCASSDLRKGDIRGFADTQYFGPGTRLTVL.